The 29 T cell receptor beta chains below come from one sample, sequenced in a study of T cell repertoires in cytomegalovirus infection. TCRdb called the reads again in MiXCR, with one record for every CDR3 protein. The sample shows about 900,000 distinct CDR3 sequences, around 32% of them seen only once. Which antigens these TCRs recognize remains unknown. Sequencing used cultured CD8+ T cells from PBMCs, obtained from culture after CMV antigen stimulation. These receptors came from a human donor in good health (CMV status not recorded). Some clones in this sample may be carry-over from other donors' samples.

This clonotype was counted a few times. Written as DNA, the CDR3 is TGTGCCATCAGTGATGAGGGGGGGGTGGGGGAGACCCAGTACTTC. Translated, it gives CAISDEGGVGETQYF. The chain combines TRBV10-3 with TRBJ2-5; D might be TRBD2 (7 bases). Germline lookup yields CDR1 ENHRY and CDR2 SYGVKD. There are 15 residues in the CDR3. The V gene lost 3 bases and the J gene lost 5 bases, with 16 bases spanning the gap.

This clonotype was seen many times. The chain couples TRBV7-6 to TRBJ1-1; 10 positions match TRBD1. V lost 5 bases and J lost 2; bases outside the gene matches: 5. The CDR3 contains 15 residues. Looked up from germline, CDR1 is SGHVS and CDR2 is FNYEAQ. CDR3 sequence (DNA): TGTGCCAGCAGCGGAGACAGGGGGCTTAACACTGAAGCTTTCTTT. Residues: CASSGDRGLNTEAFF. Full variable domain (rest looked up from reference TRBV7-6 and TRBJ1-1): GAGVSQSPRYKVTKRGQDVALRCDPISGHVSLYWYRQALGQGPEFLTYFNYEAQQDKSGLPNDRFSAERPEGSISTLTIQRTEQRDSAMYRCASSGDRGLNTEAFFGQGTRLTVV.

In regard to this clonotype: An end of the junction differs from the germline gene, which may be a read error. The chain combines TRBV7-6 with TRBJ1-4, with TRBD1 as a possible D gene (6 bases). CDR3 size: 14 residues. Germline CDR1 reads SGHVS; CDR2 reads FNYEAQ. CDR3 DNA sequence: TGTACCAGCAGCCGGACAGCTTCAAATGAAAAACTGTTTTTT. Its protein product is CTSSRTASNEKLFF.

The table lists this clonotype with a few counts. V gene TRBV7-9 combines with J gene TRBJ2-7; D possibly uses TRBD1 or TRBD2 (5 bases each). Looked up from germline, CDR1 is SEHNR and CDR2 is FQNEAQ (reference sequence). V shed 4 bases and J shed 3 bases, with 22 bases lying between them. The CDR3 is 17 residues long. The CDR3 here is CASSSSRDGSMNYEQYF. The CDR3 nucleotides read TGTGCCAGCAGCTCTAGCCGGGACGGGTCGATGAACTACGAGCAGTACTTC. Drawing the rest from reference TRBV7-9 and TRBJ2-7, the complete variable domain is DTGVSQNPRHKITKRGQNVTFRCDPISEHNRLYWYRQTLGQGPEFLTYFQNEAQLEKSRLLSDRFSAERPKGSFSTLEIQRTEQGDSAMYLCASSSSRDGSMNYEQYFGPGTRLTVT.

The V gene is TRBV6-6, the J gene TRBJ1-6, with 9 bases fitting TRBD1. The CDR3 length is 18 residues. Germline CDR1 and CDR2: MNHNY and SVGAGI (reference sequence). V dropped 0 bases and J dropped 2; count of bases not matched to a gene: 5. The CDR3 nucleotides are TGTGCCAGCAGTTACTCGATGGGACAGGGACCCTATAATTCACCCCTCCACTTT. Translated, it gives CASSYSMGQGPYNSPLHF.

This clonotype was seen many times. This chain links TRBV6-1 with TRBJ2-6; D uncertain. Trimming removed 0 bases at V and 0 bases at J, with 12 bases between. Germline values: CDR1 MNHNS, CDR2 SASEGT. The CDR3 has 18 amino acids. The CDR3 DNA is TGTGCCAGCAGTGAAGCGCTGGGTCGTTCCTCTGGGGCCAACGTCCTGACTTTC. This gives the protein CASSEALGRSSGANVLTF.

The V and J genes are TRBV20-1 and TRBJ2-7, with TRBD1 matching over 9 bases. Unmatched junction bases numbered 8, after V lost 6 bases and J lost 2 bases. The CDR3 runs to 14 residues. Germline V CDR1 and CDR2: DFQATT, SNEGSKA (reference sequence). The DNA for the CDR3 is TGCAGTGCAAACAGGGGGCTTGGACCCTACGAGCAGTACTTC. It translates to CSANRGLGPYEQYF.

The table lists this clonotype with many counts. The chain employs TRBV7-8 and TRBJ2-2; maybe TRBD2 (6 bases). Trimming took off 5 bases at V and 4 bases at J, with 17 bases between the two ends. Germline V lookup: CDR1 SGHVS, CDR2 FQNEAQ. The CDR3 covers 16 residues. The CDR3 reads CASSTPGGVGTGELFF. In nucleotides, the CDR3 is TGTGCCAGCAGCACCCCAGGCGGGGTTGGCACCGGGGAGCTGTTTTTT.

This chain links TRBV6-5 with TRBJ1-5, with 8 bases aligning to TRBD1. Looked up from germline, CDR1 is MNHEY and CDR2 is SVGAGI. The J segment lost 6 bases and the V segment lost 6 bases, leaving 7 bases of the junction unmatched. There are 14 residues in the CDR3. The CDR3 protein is CASSHGTGGQPQHF. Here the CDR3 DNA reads TGTGCCAGCAGCCATGGGACAGGAGGTCAGCCCCAGCATTTT.

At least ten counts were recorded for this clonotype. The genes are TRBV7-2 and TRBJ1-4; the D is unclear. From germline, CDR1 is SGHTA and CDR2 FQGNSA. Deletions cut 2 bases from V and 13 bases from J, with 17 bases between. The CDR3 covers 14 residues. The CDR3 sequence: CASSLWGGPNILFF. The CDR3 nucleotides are TGTGCCAGCAGCTTATGGGGAGGCCCTAATATACTGTTTTTT.

CDR3 region: CASSLPTGEDTGELFF. The DNA for the CDR3 is TGTGCCAGCAGCTTACCGACAGGGGAGGACACCGGGGAGCTGTTTTTT. This sequence joins TRBV5-6 and TRBJ2-2, with 8 bases lining up with TRBD1. Germline trimming cut 2 bases from V and 3 bases from J; bases unmatched to any gene: 6. From germline, CDR1 is SGHDT and CDR2 YYEEEE. The CDR3 length is 16 residues.

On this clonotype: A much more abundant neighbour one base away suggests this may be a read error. As DNA, the CDR3 is TGTGCCGGCACGATAAGTTCGGACTACTACGAGCAGTACTTC. Its protein is CAGTISSDYYEQYF. The chain has TRBV7-4 and TRBJ2-7, with D perhaps TRBD2 (6 bases). This CDR3 is built from 14 residues. The V end lost 11 bases, the J end lost 3 bases, and 20 bases lay between the germline ends. From germline, CDR1 is SGHVT and CDR2 SQSDAQ.

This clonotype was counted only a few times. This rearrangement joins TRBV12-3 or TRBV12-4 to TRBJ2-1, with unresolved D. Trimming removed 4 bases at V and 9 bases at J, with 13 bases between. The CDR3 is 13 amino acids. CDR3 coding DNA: TGTGCCAGCAGTTACCCCCCCTCTTCTGAGCAGTTCTTC. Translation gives CASSYPPSSEQFF.

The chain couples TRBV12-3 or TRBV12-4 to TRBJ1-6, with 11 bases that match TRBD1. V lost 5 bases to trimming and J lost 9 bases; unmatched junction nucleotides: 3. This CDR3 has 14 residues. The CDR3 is CASSTGTGGSPLHF. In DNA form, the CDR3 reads TGTGCCAGCAGTACCGGGACAGGGGGTTCACCCCTCCACTTT.

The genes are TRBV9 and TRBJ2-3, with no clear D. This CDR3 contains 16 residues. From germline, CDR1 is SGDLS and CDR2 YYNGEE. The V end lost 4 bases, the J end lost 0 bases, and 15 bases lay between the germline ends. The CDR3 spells CASSTPTETSTDTQYF. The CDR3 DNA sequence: TGTGCCAGCAGCACCCCTACAGAGACCAGCACAGATACGCAGTATTTT.

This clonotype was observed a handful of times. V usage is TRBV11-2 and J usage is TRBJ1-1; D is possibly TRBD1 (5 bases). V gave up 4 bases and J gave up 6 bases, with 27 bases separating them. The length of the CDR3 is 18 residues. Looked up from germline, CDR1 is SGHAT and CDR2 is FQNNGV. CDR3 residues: CASSSGFDTDLNEAEAFF. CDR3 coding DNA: TGTGCCAGCAGCTCAGGGTTCGATACTGACCTCAACGAAGCTGAAGCTTTCTTT.

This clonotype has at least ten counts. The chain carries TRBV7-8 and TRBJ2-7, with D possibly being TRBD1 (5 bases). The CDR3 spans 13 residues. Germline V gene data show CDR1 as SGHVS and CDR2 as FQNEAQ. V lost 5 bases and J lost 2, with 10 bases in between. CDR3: CASSRQLAYEQYF. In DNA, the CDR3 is TGTGCCAGCAGCAGACAGCTAGCCTACGAGCAGTACTTC.

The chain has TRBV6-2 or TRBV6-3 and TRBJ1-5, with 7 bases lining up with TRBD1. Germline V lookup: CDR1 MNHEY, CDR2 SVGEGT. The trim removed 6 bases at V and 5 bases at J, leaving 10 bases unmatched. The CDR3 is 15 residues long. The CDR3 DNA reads TGTGCCAGCAGACTGGGACAGACAGCCGATCAGCCCCAGCATTTT. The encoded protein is CASRLGQTADQPQHF.

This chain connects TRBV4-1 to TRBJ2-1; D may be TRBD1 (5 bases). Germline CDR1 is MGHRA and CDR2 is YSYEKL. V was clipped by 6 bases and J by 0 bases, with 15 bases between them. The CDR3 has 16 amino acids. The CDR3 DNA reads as TGCGCCAGCAGTCTAAATCAGGGAAGCTCCTACAATGAGCAGTTCTTC. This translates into CASSLNQGSSYNEQFF.

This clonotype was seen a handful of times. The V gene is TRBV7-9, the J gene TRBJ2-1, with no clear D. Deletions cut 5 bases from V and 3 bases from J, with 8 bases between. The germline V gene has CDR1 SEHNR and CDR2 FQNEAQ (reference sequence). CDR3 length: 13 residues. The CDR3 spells CASSPFGYNEQFF. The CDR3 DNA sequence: TGTGCCAGCAGCCCCTTTGGCTACAATGAGCAGTTCTTC.

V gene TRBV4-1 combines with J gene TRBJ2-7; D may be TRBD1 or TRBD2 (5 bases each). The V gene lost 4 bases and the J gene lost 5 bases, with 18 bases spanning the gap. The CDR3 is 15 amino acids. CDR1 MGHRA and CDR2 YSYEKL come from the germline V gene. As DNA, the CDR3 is TGCGCCAGCAGCCTACGCCGGGACGATAGACACGAGCAGTACTTC. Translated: CASSLRRDDRHEQYF.

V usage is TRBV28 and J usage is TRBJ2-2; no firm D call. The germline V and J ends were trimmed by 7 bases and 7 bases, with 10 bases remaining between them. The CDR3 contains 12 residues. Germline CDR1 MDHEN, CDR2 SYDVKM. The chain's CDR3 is CASKRLGGELFF. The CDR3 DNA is TGTGCCAGCAAGAGACTTGGCGGGGAGCTGTTTTTT. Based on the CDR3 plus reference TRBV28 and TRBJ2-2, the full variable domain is DVKVTQSSRYLVKRTGEKVFLECVQDMDHENMFWYRQDPGLGLRLIYFSYDVKMKEKGDIPEGYSVSREKKERFSLILESASTNQTSMYLCASKRLGGELFFGEGSRLTVL.

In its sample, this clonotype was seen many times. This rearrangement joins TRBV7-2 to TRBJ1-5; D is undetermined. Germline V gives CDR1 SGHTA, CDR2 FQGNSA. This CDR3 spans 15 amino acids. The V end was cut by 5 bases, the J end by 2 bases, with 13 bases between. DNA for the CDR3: TGTGCCAGCAGCCCCCGAGTTCACGGCAATCAGCCCCAGCATTTT. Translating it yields CASSPRVHGNQPQHF.

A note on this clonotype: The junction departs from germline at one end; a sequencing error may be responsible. The CDR3 sequence: CANSYRGQGAEQYF. CDR3 coding DNA: TGTGCCAACAGTTACCGGGGACAGGGGGCCGAGCAGTACTTC. This chain uses TRBV6-5 with TRBJ2-7; 12 bases fit TRBD1. The CDR3 runs to 14 residues. Germline CDR1 and CDR2: MNHEY and SVGAGI.

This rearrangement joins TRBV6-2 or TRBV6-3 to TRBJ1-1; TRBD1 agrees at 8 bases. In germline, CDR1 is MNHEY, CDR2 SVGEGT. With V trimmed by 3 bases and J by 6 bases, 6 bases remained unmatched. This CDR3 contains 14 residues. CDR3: CASSYKGRGPEAFF. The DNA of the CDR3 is TGTGCCAGCAGTTATAAGGGCAGGGGGCCTGAAGCTTTCTTT.

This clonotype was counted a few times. Here the CDR3 DNA reads TGCGCCAGCAGCCAAGTGGAGGATAGCAATCAGCCCCAGCATTTT. It yields the protein CASSQVEDSNQPQHF. This chain uses TRBV4-1 with TRBJ1-5, with D uncertain. Trimming shortened V by 1 base and J by 0 bases, and 7 bases separated the two germline ends. The CDR3 contains 15 residues. Germline V gives CDR1 MGHRA, CDR2 YSYEKL.

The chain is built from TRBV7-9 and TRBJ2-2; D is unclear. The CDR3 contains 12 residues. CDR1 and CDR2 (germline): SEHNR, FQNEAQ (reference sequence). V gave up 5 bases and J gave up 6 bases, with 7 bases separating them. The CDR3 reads CASSPWPGELFF. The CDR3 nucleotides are TGTGCCAGCAGCCCATGGCCCGGGGAGCTGTTTTTT.

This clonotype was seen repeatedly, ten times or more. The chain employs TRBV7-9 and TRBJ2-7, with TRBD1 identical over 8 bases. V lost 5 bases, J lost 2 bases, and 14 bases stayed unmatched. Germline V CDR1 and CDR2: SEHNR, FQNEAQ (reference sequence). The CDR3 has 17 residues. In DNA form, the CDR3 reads TGTGCCAGCAGCCCTCCCCCGACAGGGGATCGGGCCTACGAGCAGTACTTC. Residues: CASSPPPTGDRAYEQYF.

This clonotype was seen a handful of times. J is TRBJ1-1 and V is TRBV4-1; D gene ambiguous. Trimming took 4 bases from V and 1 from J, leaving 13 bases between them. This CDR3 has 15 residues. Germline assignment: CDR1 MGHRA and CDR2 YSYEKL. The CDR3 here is CASSLGRLANTEAFF. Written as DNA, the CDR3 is TGCGCCAGCAGCCTAGGACGGCTAGCGAACACTGAAGCTTTCTTT.